What follows describes a single TCR beta chain. This entry comes from a study of CD8+CD57+ T cells in acquired aplastic anemia. The V end lost 5 bases, the J end lost 6 bases, and 13 bases lay between the germline ends. CDR3 size: 14 residues. Germline CDR1 reads ENHRY; CDR2 reads SYGVKD. The use of genomic DNA as template underpinned the TCR beta VDJ and CDR3 profiling. TCRdb redid the calling of the reads with MiXCR, one entry per CDR3 protein. The repertoire holds around 140,000 distinct CDR3 sequences, 41% seen once, with roughly 8.1% in the top ten. The chain uses TRBV10-3 and TRBJ1-4; TRBD1 might be the D (6 bases). The sequencing sample was made of sorted CD4+, CD8+, or CD8+CD57+ T cells (not recorded which) from PBMCs. This clonotype was obtained from a human donor in good health, serving as a control. CDR3 bases: TGTGCCATCAGTTTAGGGGGACGGGATGAAAAACTGTTTTTT. Translated, it gives CAISLGGRDEKLFF.